This T cell receptor beta chain originates from a study of cytomegalovirus exposure and HLA in healthy donors. As for the study in general: Among several hundred genotyped donors, around 80% fell in the Caucasian-associated ancestry cluster. Study-level results: In an earlier analysis, in 620 or so donors, most V segments appeared productive either ~87% or ~30% of the time.

This PCR relied on a set of 60 Vbeta primers and 13 Jbeta primers. Produced via immunoSEQ multiplex PCR; TCRdb's table is partial and in-frame only. The table records 150,000 to 200,000 clones, 81% of them present only once. About this clone: Its matching antigen is unknown.

The germline V gene encodes CDR1 SGHTA and CDR2 FQGNSA. The CDR3 has 16 amino acids. Healthy donors of bone marrow made up the group. The sequenced sample consisted of PBMCs. The TCR was taken from a man between 18 and 29 years old in good health and CMV-seronegative. The chain links TRBV7-2 to TRBJ2-5; D possibly corresponds to TRBD1 (6 bases). The J call may be in error: the DNA end matches TRBJ2-7 better. CDR3: CASSPGLGRGVNEQYF. The CDR3 DNA sequence: TGTGCCAGCAGCCCCGGGTTGGGCAGGGGTGTGAACGAGCAGTACTTC.